The sequence of this TCR beta chain was determined in a study of T cells in Graves' hyperthyroidism and ophthalmopathy. Regarding the study as a whole: Blood held most thyroid clonotypes expanded above 0.001 frequency.

Recently diagnosed hyperthyroidism of less than 2 months' duration affected patients aged 18 to 65. From 8.5 to 10 ml of fresh peripheral blood, PBMCs were isolated. The TCR beta CDR3 regions underwent amplification using RNA transcripts as the source. First-round RT-PCR targeting the TCR CDR3 was performed with the HTBI primer set. TCRdb reprocessed the multiplex PCR reads with MiXCR, giving one entry per CDR3 protein. The sample yields 700,000 to 850,000 distinct CDR3 sequences, over 35% seen once. Trimming took off 7 bases at V and 7 bases at J, with 14 bases between the two ends. There are 13 residues in the CDR3. Per the germline V gene, CDR1 is SEHNR and CDR2 is FQNEAQ (reference sequence). Comment on this clonotype: The target antigen is unknown.

The TCR sequence derives from a woman aged 40 to 50 with Graves' hyperthyroidism. Sequenced input: blood. V usage is TRBV7-9 and J usage is TRBJ1-5; D is uncertain. CDR3 sequence: CASTTSVEQPQHF. In DNA, the CDR3 is TGTGCCAGCACTACGTCGGTGGAGCAGCCCCAGCATTTT.